A selection of T cell receptor beta chains follows, all from one sample in a study of blood T cell repertoires in COVID-19. TCRdb's table, derived via immunoSEQ multiplex PCR, lists solely in-frame clones and lacks some. The sample consists of 55,000 to 80,000 clones, about 76% of them appearing once. Source material: peripheral blood. All receptors derive from a human donor in a cohort sampled during active COVID-19. CDR3s include the opening cysteine and the closing phenylalanine or tryptophan. The order of the fields is D gene, J gene, CDR3 length, clone size, V gene, CDR3 DNA, CDR3 protein. A D gene is named only where the DNA matches it firmly. Only part of the rows carry a size: once, few, many, or a class if the clone is expanded.

D: NA
J: TRBJ1-2
length: 14
size: few
V: TRBV6-5
DNA: TGTGCCAGCAGTTACTCCGGCGGGGGCTATGGCTACACCTTC
CDR3: CASSYSGGGYGYTF

D: NA
J: TRBJ2-2
length: 14
size: few
V: TRBV18
DNA: TGTGCCAGCTCACCGGGACAAGGCACCGGGGAGCTGTTTTTT
CDR3: CASSPGQGTGELFF

D: NA
J: TRBJ2-7
length: 12
size: NA
V: TRBV6-2/TRBV6-3
DNA: TGTGCCAGCAGTTACTCGGCTTCCGAGCAGTACTTC
CDR3: CASSYSASEQYF

D: NA
J: TRBJ2-7
length: 12
size: NA
V: TRBV9
DNA: TGTGCCAGCAGCGGAGGCTGGGACGAGCAGTACTTC
CDR3: CASSGGWDEQYF

D: TRBD2
J: TRBJ2-1
length: 16
size: NA
V: TRBV14
DNA: TGTGCCAGCAGCCAGACTAGCGGGGGGGCCTACAATGAGCAGTTCTTC
CDR3: CASSQTSGGAYNEQFF

D: TRBD1
J: TRBJ2-1
length: 16
size: NA
V: TRBV7-2
DNA: TGTGCCAGCAGCAGGGGGGGACAGGGATTGGTCAGTGAGCAGTTCTTC
CDR3: CASSRGGQGLVSEQFF

D: TRBD1
J: TRBJ2-3
length: 16
size: NA
V: TRBV24-1
DNA: TGTGCCACCAGTGACCGAACAGGGGGTAATGGAGATACGCAGTATTTT
CDR3: CATSDRTGGNGDTQYF

D: TRBD2
J: TRBJ2-3
length: 15
size: NA
V: TRBV5-1
DNA: TGCGCCAGCAGCCGAAGCGGGGACAGCACAGATACGCAGTATTTT
CDR3: CASSRSGDSTDTQYF

D: NA
J: TRBJ1-6
length: 14
size: NA
V: TRBV6-5
DNA: TGTGCCAGCAGTTACGGACAAAATAATTCACCCCTCCACTTT
CDR3: CASSYGQNNSPLHF

D: TRBD2
J: TRBJ2-7
length: 14
size: NA
V: TRBV5-1
DNA: TGCGCCAGCAGCGGCGGGGGGGCATCTAACGAGCAGTACTTC
CDR3: CASSGGGASNEQYF

D: NA
J: TRBJ1-3
length: 14
size: NA
V: TRBV30
DNA: TGTGCCTGGAGTGTATCAGGGTTGACAAACACCATATATTTT
CDR3: CAWSVSGLTNTIYF

D: TRBD1
J: TRBJ1-1
length: 17
size: NA
V: TRBV9
DNA: TGTGCCAGCAGCACCTACGTCGGACAGGGGGGTAACACTGAAGCTTTCTTT
CDR3: CASSTYVGQGGNTEAFF

D: TRBD1
J: TRBJ2-5
length: 14
size: NA
V: TRBV3-1/TRBV3-2
DNA: TGTGCCAGCAGCCCGACAGGGGTTGGGGAGACCCAGTACTTC
CDR3: CASSPTGVGETQYF

D: NA
J: TRBJ2-2
length: 16
size: few
V: TRBV7-8
DNA: TGTGCCAGCAGCCAGTTTAATGGCAGGAACACCGGGGAGCTGTTTTTT
CDR3: CASSQFNGRNTGELFF

D: TRBD1
J: TRBJ1-2
length: 16
size: NA
V: TRBV5-4
DNA: TGTGCCAGCAGCTTGGAAGGGACAGGGGGCGCCTATGGCTACACCTTC
CDR3: CASSLEGTGGAYGYTF

D: NA
J: TRBJ2-4
length: 14
size: NA
V: TRBV3-1/TRBV3-2
DNA: TGTGCCAGCAGCCACTCAGGGGCAGACGACATTCAGTACTTC
CDR3: CASSHSGADDIQYF

D: TRBD2
J: TRBJ2-1
length: 14
size: NA
V: TRBV7-9
DNA: TGTGCCAGCAGGTCTAGCGGGGAGGGCAATGAGCAGTTCTTC
CDR3: CASRSSGEGNEQFF

D: TRBD1
J: TRBJ1-1
length: 14
size: NA
V: TRBV16
DNA: TGTGCCAGCAGCCAAGCGAAGGGGGCGGCTGAAGCTTTCTTT
CDR3: CASSQAKGAAEAFF

D: TRBD2
J: TRBJ2-3
length: 16
size: NA
V: TRBV5-1
DNA: TGCGCCAGCAGCTTTTTAGCGGGGGCCAGCACAGATACGCAGTATTTT
CDR3: CASSFLAGASTDTQYF

D: TRBD2
J: TRBJ2-3
length: 18
size: NA
V: TRBV7-2
DNA: TGTGCCAGCAGCCCCGTAGGACTAGCGGGGGGGTTGACAGATACGCAGTATTTT
CDR3: CASSPVGLAGGLTDTQYF

D: NA
J: TRBJ2-3
length: 13
size: few
V: TRBV5-4
DNA: TGTGCCAGCAGCTTCAGGGGCACAGATACGCAGTATTTT
CDR3: CASSFRGTDTQYF

D: TRBD2
J: TRBJ2-5
length: 13
size: once
V: TRBV27
DNA: TGTGCCAGCAGAACTAGCGGACAAGAGACCCAGTACTTC
CDR3: CASRTSGQETQYF

D: TRBD1
J: TRBJ1-6
length: 16
size: NA
V: TRBV30
DNA: TGTGCCTGGAGTCGAGGACAGGGGGCAAACTATTCACCCCTCCACTTT
CDR3: CAWSRGQGANYSPLHF

D: TRBD1
J: TRBJ2-7
length: 14
size: few
V: TRBV27
DNA: TGTGCCAGCAGTCGGGGACAGGGCTCTTACGAGCAGTACTTC
CDR3: CASSRGQGSYEQYF

D: NA
J: TRBJ1-2
length: 12
size: NA
V: TRBV2
DNA: TGTGCCAGCACGCCAGGGAGGGATGGCTACACCTTC
CDR3: CASTPGRDGYTF

D: TRBD1
J: TRBJ2-1
length: 13
size: NA
V: TRBV6-5
DNA: TGTGCCAGCAGAAGGGACAGTTTGAATGAGCAGTTCTTC
CDR3: CASRRDSLNEQFF

D: TRBD2
J: TRBJ2-7
length: 17
size: NA
V: TRBV5-4
DNA: TGTGCCAGCAGCCGAGCGGGACTAGCGGGATCAACCTACGAGCAGTACTTC
CDR3: CASSRAGLAGSTYEQYF

D: NA
J: TRBJ1-1
length: 14
size: NA
V: TRBV5-8
DNA: TGTGCCAGCAGCTTGCCAGGGTTGAACACTGAAGCTTTCTTT
CDR3: CASSLPGLNTEAFF

D: TRBD1
J: TRBJ2-2
length: 17
size: many
V: TRBV5-6
DNA: TGTGCCAGCAGCCCGATGACAGGGGACCGCATCACCGGGGAGCTGTTTTTT
CDR3: CASSPMTGDRITGELFF

D: TRBD1
J: TRBJ2-4
length: 18
size: NA
V: TRBV6-1
DNA: TGTGCCAGCAGTGGGCGGACAGGGGTGGTCCTAGCCAAAAACATTCAGTACTTC
CDR3: CASSGRTGVVLAKNIQYF

D: NA
J: TRBJ2-2
length: 13
size: NA
V: TRBV9
DNA: TGTGCCAGCAGCGTAGTTGCGACCGGGGAGCTGTTTTTT
CDR3: CASSVVATGELFF

D: TRBD1
J: TRBJ2-2
length: 18
size: NA
V: TRBV3-1/TRBV3-2
DNA: TGTGCCAGCAGCCAAGTTGTCGGACAGGGGGTTGGTGCCGGGGAGCTGTTTTTT
CDR3: CASSQVVGQGVGAGELFF

D: TRBD2
J: TRBJ2-3
length: 15
size: NA
V: TRBV10-2
DNA: TGCGCCAGCAAAAGACTAGCGGGGGCCACAGATACGCAGTATTTT
CDR3: CASKRLAGATDTQYF

D: NA
J: TRBJ2-7
length: 11
size: NA
V: TRBV2
DNA: TGTGCCAGCCGGACAGCGGGAGAGCAGTACTTC
CDR3: CASRTAGEQYF

D: TRBD2
J: TRBJ2-3
length: 16
size: many
V: TRBV27
DNA: TGTGCCAGCAGTTCTAGCGGGGGGGCAAGAAAGGATACGCAGTATTTT
CDR3: CASSSSGGARKDTQYF

D: TRBD1
J: TRBJ1-6
length: 14
size: NA
V: TRBV7-9
DNA: TGTGCCAGCAGCGCCCGGGACAGGGATTCACCCCTCCACTTT
CDR3: CASSARDRDSPLHF

D: TRBD2
J: TRBJ2-3
length: 16
size: NA
V: TRBV5-1
DNA: TGCGCCAGCAGCCCCGGGACTAGCGCCAACCTCGATACGCAGTATTTT
CDR3: CASSPGTSANLDTQYF

D: NA
J: TRBJ1-5
length: 13
size: NA
V: TRBV2
DNA: TGTGCCAGCACTAGGGAGGGCAATCAGCCCCAGCATTTT
CDR3: CASTREGNQPQHF

D: NA
J: TRBJ2-5
length: 14
size: few
V: TRBV7-6
DNA: TGTGCCAGCAGCTTAAGTGGACAGAAAGAGACCCAGTACTTC
CDR3: CASSLSGQKETQYF

D: NA
J: TRBJ2-2
length: 13
size: few
V: TRBV6-1
DNA: TGTGCCAGCAGTGACAGGGTCACCGGGGAGCTGTTTTTT
CDR3: CASSDRVTGELFF

D: TRBD2
J: TRBJ2-6
length: 19
size: NA
V: TRBV7-9
DNA: TGTGCCAGCAGCCCGGGACTAGCGGGGGGGCAGTCTGGGGCCAACGTCCTGACTTTC
CDR3: CASSPGLAGGQSGANVLTF

D: TRBD2
J: TRBJ2-2
length: 16
size: NA
V: TRBV7-2
DNA: TGTGCCAGCAGTGAATCAGCGGGATCGAACACCGGGGAGCTGTTTTTT
CDR3: CASSESAGSNTGELFF

D: NA
J: TRBJ1-5
length: 15
size: NA
V: TRBV5-5
DNA: TGTGCCAGCAGCCCTATCGGGTCTGGAAATCAGCCCCAGCATTTT
CDR3: CASSPIGSGNQPQHF

D: NA
J: TRBJ1-5
length: 16
size: once
V: TRBV19
DNA: TGTGCCAGTACCTCTATACTGGGGGGGCGCGATCAGCCCCAGCATTTT
CDR3: CASTSILGGRDQPQHF

D: TRBD1
J: TRBJ1-5
length: 12
size: NA
V: TRBV28
DNA: TGTGCCAGCAGTACTCCGACAGGGGAAGTGCATTTT
CDR3: CASSTPTGEVHF